This TCR beta chain was sequenced in a study of cytomegalovirus exposure and HLA in healthy donors. Across the study: Of 398 genotyped donors, approximately 84% clustered with self-reported Caucasian donors.

The PCR employed 60 Vbeta primers together with 13 Jbeta primers. Method: immunoSEQ multiplex PCR; TCRdb's copy keeps in-frame clones and lacks some. This listing includes about 160,000 clones. In the case of this clone: What it binds is unknown.

The study, taken as a whole, reports: The classifier, whose performance was assessed in both the original and validation cohorts, reportedly diagnosed cytomegalovirus status with high specificity and sensitivity. Beyond CMV serostatus, there was no information to go on about immune exposure.

Sequencing was performed on PBMCs. The clonotype comes from a man younger than 45 in good health and CMV-seronegative.

DNA of the CDR3: TGCAGCGTTGATGGCCCACAGGGGAACACAGATACGCAGTATTTT. As protein: CSVDGPQGNTDTQYF. J is TRBJ2-3 and V is TRBV29-1, with 7 bases aligning to TRBD1. Germline V gives CDR1 SQVTM, CDR2 ANQGSEA. The CDR3 runs to 15 residues. Trimming took 3 bases from V and 2 from J; bases not matched to a gene: 8.